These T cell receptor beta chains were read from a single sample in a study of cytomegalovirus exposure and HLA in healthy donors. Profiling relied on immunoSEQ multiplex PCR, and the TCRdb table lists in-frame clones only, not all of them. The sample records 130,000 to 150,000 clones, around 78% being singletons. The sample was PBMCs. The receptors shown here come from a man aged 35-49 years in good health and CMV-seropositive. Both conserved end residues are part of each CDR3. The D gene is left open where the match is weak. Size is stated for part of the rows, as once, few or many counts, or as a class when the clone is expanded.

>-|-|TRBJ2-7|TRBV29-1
CSVEGGTGAYEQYF
TGCAGCGTTGAGGGGGGGACAGGCGCCTACGAGCAGTACTTC
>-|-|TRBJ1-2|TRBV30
CAWSDGAGGYTF
TGTGCCTGGAGTGATGGGGCCGGGGGCTACACCTTC
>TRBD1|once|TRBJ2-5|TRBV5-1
CASSSRTGLDRRGETQYF
TGCGCCAGCAGCTCACGGACAGGGTTGGACCGGAGAGGGGAGACCCAGTACTTC
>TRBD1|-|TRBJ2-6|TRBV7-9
CASSPKRQGVSGANVLTF
TGTGCCAGCAGCCCCAAACGACAGGGAGTCTCTGGGGCCAACGTCCTGACTTTC
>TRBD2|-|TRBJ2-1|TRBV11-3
CASSFGGRSSYNEQFF
TGTGCCAGCAGCTTCGGCGGGAGGAGCTCCTACAATGAGCAGTTCTTC
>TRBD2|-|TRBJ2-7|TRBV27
CASSLDGGDLPYEQYF
TGTGCCAGCAGTTTAGACGGGGGGGACTTACCCTACGAGCAGTACTTC
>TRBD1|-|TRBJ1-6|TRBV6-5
CASNRQGMGSPLHF
TGTGCCAGCAATCGACAGGGGATGGGTTCACCCCTCCACTTT
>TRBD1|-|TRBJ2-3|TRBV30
CAWSRGTADTQYF
TGTGCCTGGAGTCGTGGGACAGCAGATACGCAGTATTTT
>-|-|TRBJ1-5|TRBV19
CASSGHNQPQHF
TGTGCCAGTAGTGGGCACAATCAGCCCCAGCATTTT
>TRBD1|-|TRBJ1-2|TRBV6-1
CASSEGLGQGLDNGYTF
TGTGCCAGCAGTGAGGGGTTGGGACAGGGGTTAGATAATGGCTACACCTTC
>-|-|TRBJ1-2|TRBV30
CAWSDETVGLYGYTF
TGTGCCTGGAGTGACGAGACAGTGGGACTCTATGGCTACACCTTC
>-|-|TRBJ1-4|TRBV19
CASSASRSANEKLFF
TGTGCCAGTAGTGCGAGCCGTTCGGCTAATGAAAAACTGTTTTTT
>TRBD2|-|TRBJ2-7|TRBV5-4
CASSLRGFTSGARFEQYF
TGTGCCAGCAGCTTGAGGGGATTTACTAGCGGGGCTCGATTTGAGCAGTACTTC
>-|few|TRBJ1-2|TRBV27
CATPRDIDVGYTF
TGTGCCACCCCTAGGGACATCGATGTTGGCTACACCTTC
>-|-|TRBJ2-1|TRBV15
CATSRDLRQAFYNEQFF
TGTGCCACCAGCAGAGATCTCCGGCAGGCTTTTTACAATGAGCAGTTCTTC
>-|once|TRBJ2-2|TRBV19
CASSIRGGELFF
TGTGCCAGTAGTATAAGGGGTGGGGAGCTGTTTTTT
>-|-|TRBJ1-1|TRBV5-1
CASSLETARKNTEAFF
TGCGCCAGCAGCTTGGAGACAGCGAGAAAGAACACTGAAGCTTTCTTT
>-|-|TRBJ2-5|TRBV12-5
CASGLQGVETQYF
TGTGCTAGTGGTTTGCAAGGGGTCGAGACCCAGTACTTC
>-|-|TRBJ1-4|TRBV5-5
CASSGGVGAGATNEKLFF
TGTGCCAGCAGCGGGGGGGTCGGGGCGGGCGCAACTAATGAAAAACTGTTTTTT
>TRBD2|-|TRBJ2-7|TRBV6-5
CASSYAGGLLGNEQYF
TGTGCCAGCAGTTACGCGGGAGGGCTTCTCGGAAACGAGCAGTACTTC
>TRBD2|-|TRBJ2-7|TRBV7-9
CASSTPSGRPPYEQYF
TGTGCCAGCAGCACCCCTAGCGGGAGACCCCCCTACGAGCAGTACTTC
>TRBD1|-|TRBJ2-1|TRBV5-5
CASSLGQTGGKEFF
TGTGCCAGCAGCTTGGGTCAAACAGGGGGCAAGGAGTTCTTC
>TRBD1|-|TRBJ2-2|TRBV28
CASRPDRGLNTGELFF
TGTGCCAGCAGGCCCGACAGGGGCTTGAACACCGGGGAGCTGTTTTTT
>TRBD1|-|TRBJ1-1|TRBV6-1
CASSGHRGAGTEAFF
TGTGCCAGCAGTGGCCACAGGGGCGCAGGGACTGAAGCTTTCTTT
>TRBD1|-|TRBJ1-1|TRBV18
CASSPGQDTEAFF
TGTGCCAGCTCACCGGGACAGGACACTGAAGCTTTCTTT
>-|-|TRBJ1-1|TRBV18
CASSPGVTEAFF
TGTGCCAGCTCACCAGGAGTCACTGAAGCTTTCTTT
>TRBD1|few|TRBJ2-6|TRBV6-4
CASSEQGVSGANVLTF
TGTGCCAGCAGTGAACAGGGGGTCTCTGGGGCCAACGTCCTGACTTTC
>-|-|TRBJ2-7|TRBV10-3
CASGVGNVYEQYF
TGTGCCTCAGGGGTCGGTAATGTCTACGAGCAGTACTTC
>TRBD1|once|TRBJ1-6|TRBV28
CASSPIDRDNSPLHF
TGTGCCAGCAGTCCAATTGACAGGGATAATTCACCCCTCCACTTT
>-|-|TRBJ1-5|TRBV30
CAWNRQGNQPQHF
TGTGCCTGGAACCGGCAGGGAAACCAGCCCCAGCATTTT
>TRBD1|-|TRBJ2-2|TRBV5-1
CASREQGAGELFF
TGCGCCAGCAGAGAGCAGGGGGCCGGGGAGCTGTTTTTT
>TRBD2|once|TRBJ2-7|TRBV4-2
CASSEEVSGIYEQYF
TGTGCCAGCAGCGAGGAGGTTAGCGGGATCTACGAGCAGTACTTC
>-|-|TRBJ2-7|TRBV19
CASLDRDEQYF
TGTGCCAGCCTCGACAGAGACGAGCAGTACTTC
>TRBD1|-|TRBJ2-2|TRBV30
CAWLRGTGHTGELFF
TGTGCCTGGCTACGTGGGACAGGTCACACCGGGGAGCTGTTTTTT
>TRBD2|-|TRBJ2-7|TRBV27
CASSLGLAAYEQYF
TGTGCCAGCAGTTTAGGACTAGCGGCCTACGAGCAGTACTTC
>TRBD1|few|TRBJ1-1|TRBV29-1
CSVKRTGTKKTEAFF
TGCAGCGTAAAACGGACAGGGACGAAGAAAACTGAAGCTTTCTTT
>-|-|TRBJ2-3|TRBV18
CASSPPLSRDTQYF
TGTGCCAGCTCACCACCTCTCTCCCGAGATACGCAGTATTTT
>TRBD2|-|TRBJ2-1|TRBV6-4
CASSDSINSGNYNEQFF
TGTGCCAGCAGTGACTCGATAAATAGCGGGAACTACAATGAGCAGTTCTTC
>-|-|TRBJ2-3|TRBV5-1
CASSIADRLSTDTQYF
TGCGCCAGCAGCATTGCTGACAGGTTAAGCACAGATACGCAGTATTTT
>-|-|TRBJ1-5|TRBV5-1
CASSLGGGNQPQHF
TGCGCCAGCAGCTTGGGAGGAGGGAATCAGCCCCAGCATTTT
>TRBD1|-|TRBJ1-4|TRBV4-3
CASSQDGAATDRGKKLFF
TGCGCCAGCAGCCAAGATGGGGCGGCTACTGACAGGGGGAAAAAACTGTTTTTT
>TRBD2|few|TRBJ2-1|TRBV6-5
CASSSGTSGSNEQFF
TGTGCCAGCAGTTCCGGGACTAGCGGGAGTAATGAGCAGTTCTTC
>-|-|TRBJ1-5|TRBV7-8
CASSPAGAGQPQHF
TGTGCCAGCAGCCCAGCGGGGGCGGGTCAGCCCCAGCATTTT
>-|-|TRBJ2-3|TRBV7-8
CASSLERVSTDTQYF
TGTGCCAGCAGCTTAGAACGCGTTAGCACAGATACGCAGTATTTT
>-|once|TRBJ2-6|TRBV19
CASSTGFFGANVLTF
TGTGCCAGTAGTACAGGGTTTTTTGGGGCCAACGTCCTGACTTTC
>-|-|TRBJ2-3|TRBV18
CASSPLRGHKADTQYF
TGTGCCAGCTCACCGTTAAGGGGTCACAAAGCAGATACGCAGTATTTT
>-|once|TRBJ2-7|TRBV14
CASSPTAYEQYF
TGTGCCAGCAGCCCAACAGCCTACGAGCAGTACTTC
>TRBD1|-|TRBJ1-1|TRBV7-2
CASSFHPGQGGGRGTEAFF
TGTGCCAGCAGCTTTCACCCGGGACAGGGAGGGGGAAGAGGGACTGAAGCTTTCTTT
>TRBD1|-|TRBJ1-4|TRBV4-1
CASSRQQYGQGEKLFF
TGCGCCAGCAGCCGCCAGCAATATGGACAGGGTGAAAAACTGTTTTTT
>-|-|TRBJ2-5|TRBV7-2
CASSARGLETQYF
TGTGCCAGCAGCGCCCGAGGGCTTGAGACCCAGTACTTC
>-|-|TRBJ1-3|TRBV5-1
CASSFGQGNTIYF
TGCGCCAGCAGCTTTGGGCAGGGAAACACCATATATTTT
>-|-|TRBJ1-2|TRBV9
CASNPLPGHALNYGYTF
TGTGCCAGCAACCCACTCCCGGGACACGCGTTAAACTATGGCTACACCTTC
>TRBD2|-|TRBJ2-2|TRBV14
CASKRASGNTGELFF
TGTGCCAGCAAGAGGGCTAGCGGAAACACCGGGGAGCTGTTTTTT
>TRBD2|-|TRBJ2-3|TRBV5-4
CASSPGLAADTQYF
TGTGCCAGCAGCCCCGGACTAGCGGCAGATACGCAGTATTTT
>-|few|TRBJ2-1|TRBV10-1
CASSDGGTYNEQFF
TGCGCCAGCAGTGATGGCGGGACCTACAATGAGCAGTTCTTC
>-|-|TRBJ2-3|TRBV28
CASSHLGGASGTDTQYF
TGTGCCAGCAGTCACTTAGGGGGTGCCAGTGGCACAGATACGCAGTATTTT
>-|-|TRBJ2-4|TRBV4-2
CASSQDFGGAKNIQYF
TGTGCCAGCAGCCAAGATTTCGGGGGAGCCAAAAACATTCAGTACTTC
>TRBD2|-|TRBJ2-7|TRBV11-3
CASSPTSGSYEQYF
TGTGCCAGCAGCCCAACTAGCGGGAGCTACGAGCAGTACTTC
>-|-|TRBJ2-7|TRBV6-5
CATTSSYEQYF
TGTGCCACAACGAGCTCCTACGAGCAGTACTTC
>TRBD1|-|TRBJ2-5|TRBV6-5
CASSYRDRGRGETQYF
TGTGCCAGCAGTTACCGAGACAGGGGGCGAGGGGAGACCCAGTACTTC